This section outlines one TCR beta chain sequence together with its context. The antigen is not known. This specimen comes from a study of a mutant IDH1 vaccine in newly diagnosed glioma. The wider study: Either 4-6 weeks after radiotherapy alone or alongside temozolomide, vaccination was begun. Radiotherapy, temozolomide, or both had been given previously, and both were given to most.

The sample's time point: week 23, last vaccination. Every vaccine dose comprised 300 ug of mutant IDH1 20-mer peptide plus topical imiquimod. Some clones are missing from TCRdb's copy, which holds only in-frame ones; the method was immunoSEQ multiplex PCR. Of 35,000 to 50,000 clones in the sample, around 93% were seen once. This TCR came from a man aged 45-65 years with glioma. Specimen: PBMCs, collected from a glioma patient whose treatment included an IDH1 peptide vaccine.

DNA for the CDR3: TGCAGCGCTGCAACCGGGACAGACTATGGCTACACCTTC. Protein: CSAATGTDYGYTF. V is TRBV29-1 and J is TRBJ1-2, with 7 bases identical to TRBD1. With 7 bases clipped from V and 3 bases from J, the junction kept 8 bases outside the gene matches. There are 13 residues in the CDR3. Germline V gives CDR1 SQVTM, CDR2 ANQGSEA. The variable domain in full, completed from reference TRBV29-1 and TRBJ1-2, reads SAVISQKPSRDICQRGTSLTIQCQVDSQVTMMFWYRQQPGQSLTLIATANQGSEATYESGFVIDKFPISRPNLTFSTLTVSNMSPEDSSIYLCSAATGTDYGYTFGSGTRLTVV.